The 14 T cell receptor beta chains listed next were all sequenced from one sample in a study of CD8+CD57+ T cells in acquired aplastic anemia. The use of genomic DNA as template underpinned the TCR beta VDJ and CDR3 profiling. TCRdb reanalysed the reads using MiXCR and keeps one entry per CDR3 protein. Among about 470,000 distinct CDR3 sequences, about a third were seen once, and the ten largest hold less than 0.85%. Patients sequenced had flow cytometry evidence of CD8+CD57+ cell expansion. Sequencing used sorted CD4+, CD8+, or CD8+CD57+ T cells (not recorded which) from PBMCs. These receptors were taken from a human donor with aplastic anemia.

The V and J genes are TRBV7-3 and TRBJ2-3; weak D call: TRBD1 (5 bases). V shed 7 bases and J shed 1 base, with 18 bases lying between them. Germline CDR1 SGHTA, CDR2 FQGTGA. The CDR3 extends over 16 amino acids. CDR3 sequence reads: CASTLRWGRGTDTQYF. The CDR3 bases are TGTGCCAGCACCTTGCGGTGGGGCCGGGGCACAGATACGCAGTATTTT.

This CDR3 reads CASSSRLTRGADSPLHF. As DNA, the CDR3 is TGCGCCAGCAGCTCGAGACTGACCAGGGGGGCGGATTCACCCCTCCACTTT. The gene calls are TRBV5-1 and TRBJ1-6, with 7 positions matching TRBD1. CDR1 and CDR2 from the germline V gene are SGHRS and YFSETQ. The CDR3 is 17 residues long. The V gene end was trimmed by 3 bases and the J gene end by 8 bases; junction bases not matched to a gene: 14.

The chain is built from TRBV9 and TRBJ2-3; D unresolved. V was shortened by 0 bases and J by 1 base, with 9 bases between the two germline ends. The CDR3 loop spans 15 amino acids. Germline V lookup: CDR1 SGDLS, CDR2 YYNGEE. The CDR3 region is CASSVVGKGTDTQYF. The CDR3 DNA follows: TGTGCCAGCAGCGTAGTGGGCAAAGGCACAGATACGCAGTATTTT.

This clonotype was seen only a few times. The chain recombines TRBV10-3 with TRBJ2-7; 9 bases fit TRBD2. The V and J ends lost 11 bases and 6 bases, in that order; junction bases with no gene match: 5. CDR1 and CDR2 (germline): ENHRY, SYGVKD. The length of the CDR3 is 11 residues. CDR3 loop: CAVGLAGEQYF. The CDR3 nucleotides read TGTGCCGTGGGACTAGCTGGCGAGCAGTACTTC.

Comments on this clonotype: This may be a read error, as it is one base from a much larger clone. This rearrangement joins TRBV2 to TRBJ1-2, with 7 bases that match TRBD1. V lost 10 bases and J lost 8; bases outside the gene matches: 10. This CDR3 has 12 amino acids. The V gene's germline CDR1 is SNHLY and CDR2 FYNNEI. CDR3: CANPKGARGYTF. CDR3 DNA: TGTGCCAACCCAAAGGGGGCCAGGGGCTACACCTTC.

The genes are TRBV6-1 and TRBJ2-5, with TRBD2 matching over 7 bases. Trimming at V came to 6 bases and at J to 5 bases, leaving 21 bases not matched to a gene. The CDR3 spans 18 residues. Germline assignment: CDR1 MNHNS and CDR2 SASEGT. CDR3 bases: TGTGCCAGCAGATCTCCCTGTGCCGGGAGGAGGGTTTGGGAGACCCAGTACTTC. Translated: CASRSPCAGRRVWETQYF.

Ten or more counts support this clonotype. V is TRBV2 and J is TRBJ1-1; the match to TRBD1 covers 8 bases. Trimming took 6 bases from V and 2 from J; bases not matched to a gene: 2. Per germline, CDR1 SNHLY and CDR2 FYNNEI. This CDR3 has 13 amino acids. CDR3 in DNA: TGTGCCAGCAGCCAGGGGGCCAACACTGAAGCTTTCTTT. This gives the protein CASSQGANTEAFF.

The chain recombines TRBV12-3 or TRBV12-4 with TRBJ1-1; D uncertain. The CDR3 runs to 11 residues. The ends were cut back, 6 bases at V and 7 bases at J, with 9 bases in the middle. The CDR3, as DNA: TGTGCCAGCAGCCCCTTCAGTGAAGCTTTCTTT. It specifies CASSPFSEAFF.

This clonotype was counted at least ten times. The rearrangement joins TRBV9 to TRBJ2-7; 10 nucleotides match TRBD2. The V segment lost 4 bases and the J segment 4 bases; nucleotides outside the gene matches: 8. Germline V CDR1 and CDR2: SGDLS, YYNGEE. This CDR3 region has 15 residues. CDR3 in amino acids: CASSTGAGGQYEQYF. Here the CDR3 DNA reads TGTGCCAGCAGCACAGGAGCGGGGGGGCAGTACGAGCAGTACTTC. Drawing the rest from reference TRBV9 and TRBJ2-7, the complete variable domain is DSGVTQTPKHLITATGQRVTLRCSPRSGDLSVYWYQQSLDQGLQFLIQYYNGEERAKGNILERFSAQQFPDLHSELNLSSLELGDSALYFCASSTGAGGQYEQYFGPGTRLTVT.

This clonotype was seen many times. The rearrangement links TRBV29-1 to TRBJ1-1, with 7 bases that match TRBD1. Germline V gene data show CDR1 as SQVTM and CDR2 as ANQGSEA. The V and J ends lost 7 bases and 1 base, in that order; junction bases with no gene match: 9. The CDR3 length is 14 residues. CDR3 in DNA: TGCAGCGCGGATAAGACAGGGCAGAACACTGAAGCTTTCTTT. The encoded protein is CSADKTGQNTEAFF. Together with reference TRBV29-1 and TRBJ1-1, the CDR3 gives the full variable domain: SAVISQKPSRDICQRGTSLTIQCQVDSQVTMMFWYRQQPGQSLTLIATANQGSEATYESGFVIDKFPISRPNLTFSTLTVSNMSPEDSSIYLCSADKTGQNTEAFFGQGTRLTVV.

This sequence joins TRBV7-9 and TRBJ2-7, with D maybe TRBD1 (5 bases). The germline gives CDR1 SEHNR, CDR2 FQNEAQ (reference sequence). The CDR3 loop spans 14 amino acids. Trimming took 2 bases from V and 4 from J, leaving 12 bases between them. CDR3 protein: CASSLTGVEYEQYF. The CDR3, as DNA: TGTGCCAGCAGCTTAACAGGCGTCGAATACGAGCAGTACTTC. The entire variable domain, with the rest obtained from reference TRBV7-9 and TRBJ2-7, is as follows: DTGVSQNPRHKITKRGQNVTFRCDPISEHNRLYWYRQTLGQGPEFLTYFQNEAQLEKSRLLSDRFSAERPKGSFSTLEIQRTEQGDSAMYLCASSLTGVEYEQYFGPGTRLTVT.

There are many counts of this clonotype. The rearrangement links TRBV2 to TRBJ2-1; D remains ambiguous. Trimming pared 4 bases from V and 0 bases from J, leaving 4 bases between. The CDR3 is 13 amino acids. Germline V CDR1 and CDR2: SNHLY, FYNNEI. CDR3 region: CASSVNSYNEQFF. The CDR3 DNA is TGTGCCAGCAGTGTAAACTCCTACAATGAGCAGTTCTTC.

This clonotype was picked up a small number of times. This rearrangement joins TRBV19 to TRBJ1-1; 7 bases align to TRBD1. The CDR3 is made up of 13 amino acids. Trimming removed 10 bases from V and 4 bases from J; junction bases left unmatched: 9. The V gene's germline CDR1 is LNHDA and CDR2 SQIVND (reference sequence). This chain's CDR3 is CATSQGRGTEAFF. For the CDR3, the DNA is TGTGCCACCTCACAGGGGAGGGGCACTGAAGCTTTCTTT.

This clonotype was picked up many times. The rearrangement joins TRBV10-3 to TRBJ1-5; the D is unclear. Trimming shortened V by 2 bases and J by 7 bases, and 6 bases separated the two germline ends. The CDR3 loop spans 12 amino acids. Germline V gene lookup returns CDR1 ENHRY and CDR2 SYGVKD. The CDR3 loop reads CAISEERQPQHF. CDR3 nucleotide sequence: TGTGCCATCAGTGAGGAACGACAGCCCCAGCATTTT.